These 25 T cell receptor beta chains were all obtained from the same sample, sequenced in a study of immune evolution from preneoplasia to lung adenocarcinoma. Here immunoSEQ multiplex PCR was the method, and the copy in TCRdb shows in-frame clones only, minus some. Of 3,500 to 5,000 clones listed, 60% to 85% are singletons. Material for sequencing was FFPE invasive lung adenocarcinoma tissue. Receptors originate from a person between 40 and 59 years old with lung adenocarcinoma. Some clones in this sample may be carry-over from other donors' samples.

This chain links TRBV14 with TRBJ2-5; TRBD1 matches 9 bases. V lost 0 bases to trimming and J lost 5 bases; unmatched junction nucleotides: 16. There are 19 residues in the CDR3. Per germline, CDR1 SGHDN and CDR2 FVKESK. The DNA for the CDR3 is TGTGCCAGCAGCCAAGAAGTGGGGAGGGGAGACAGGGGGGGTGAGACCCAGTACTTC. Translated: CASSQEVGRGDRGGETQYF.

Here the CDR3 reads CASSFGTGGGYTF. Written as DNA, the CDR3 is TGTGCCAGTAGTTTCGGGACAGGGGGAGGCTACACCTTC. The chain uses TRBV19 and TRBJ1-2; TRBD1 matches 11 bases. Germline trimming cut 5 bases from V and 8 bases from J; bases unmatched to any gene: 4. Germline CDR1 and CDR2: LNHDA and SQIVND (reference sequence). This CDR3 is 13 amino acids long.

The J gene is TRBJ2-7, the V gene TRBV10-2; the D is unclear. Trimming took off 7 bases at V and 4 bases at J, with 17 bases between the two ends. Germline lookup yields CDR1 WSHSY and CDR2 SAAADI. The CDR3 consists of 14 residues. The DNA for the CDR3 is TGCGCCAGCAAAGAACGTCCATCGCTTTACGAGCAGTACTTC. Amino acids: CASKERPSLYEQYF.

Only one count was recorded for this clone. The chain links TRBV7-2 to TRBJ2-1; TRBD1 aligns across 9 bases. CDR1 and CDR2 (germline): SGHTA, FQGNSA. This CDR3 has 16 amino acids. V lost 4 bases, J lost 6 bases, and 10 bases stayed unmatched. CDR3 sequence reads: CASSSKGTGYTNEQFF. DNA of the CDR3: TGTGCCAGCAGCTCTAAGGGGACAGGGTATACCAATGAGCAGTTCTTC.

This chain connects TRBV9 to TRBJ2-1; TRBD1 matches at 8 bases. J lost 4 bases, V lost 4 bases, and 7 bases had no gene match. The V gene's germline CDR1 is SGDLS and CDR2 YYNGEE. The CDR3 is made up of 15 amino acids. This chain's CDR3 is CASSNRDRQYNEQFF. The CDR3 nucleotides read TGTGCCAGCAGCAACCGGGACAGGCAATACAATGAGCAGTTCTTC.

The chain employs TRBV18 and TRBJ2-7; D ambiguous. Germline lookup yields CDR1 KGHSH and CDR2 LQKENI. The CDR3 is 13 amino acids. V lost 6 bases, J lost 5 bases, and 14 bases lay in between. CDR3 coding DNA: TGTGCCAGCTCCCTCGGTATTGGAAACGAGCAGTACTTC. The encoded protein is CASSLGIGNEQYF.

The chain carries TRBV13 and TRBJ2-7, with 9 bases identical to TRBD2. Germline loops: CDR1 PRHDT, CDR2 FYEKMQ (reference sequence). The CDR3 is made up of 17 amino acids. V dropped 5 bases and J dropped 4; count of bases not matched to a gene: 15. The CDR3 spells CASSRRAWTSDRYEQYF. Written as DNA, the CDR3 is TGTGCCAGCAGCCGTAGAGCTTGGACTAGCGATCGGTACGAGCAGTACTTC.

Comment on this clone: The junction and the germline gene differ at one end; a read error may be behind it. The same CDR3 is also encoded by other DNA sequences in this sample. The rearrangement uses TRBV30 and TRBJ1-3, with D unresolved. The V gene's germline CDR1 is GTSNPN and CDR2 SVGIG (reference sequence). The CDR3 runs to 14 residues. The CDR3 is CAWNPGVSGNTIYF. For the CDR3, the DNA is TGTGCCTGGAACCCGGGAGTCTCTGGGAACACCATATATTTT. Combining the CDR3 with reference TRBV30 and TRBJ1-3 gives the whole variable domain SQTIHQWPATLVQPVGSPLSLECTVEGTSNPNLYWYRQAAGRGLQLLFYSVGIGQISSEVPQNLSASRPQDRQFILSSKKLLLSDSGFYLCAWNPGVSGNTIYFGEGSWLTVV.

This CDR3 reads CAWRTGSDEQYF. The CDR3, as DNA: TGTGCCTGGCGGACAGGGTCCGACGAGCAGTACTTC. V and J are TRBV30 and TRBJ2-5; 8 bases align to TRBD1. The J call is in doubt because the DNA end fits TRBJ2-7 better. The CDR3 runs to 12 residues. The germline gives CDR1 GTSNPN, CDR2 SVGIG (reference sequence).

This clone was picked up a small number of times. The chain uses TRBV9 and TRBJ2-5; 7 positions agree with TRBD2. Germline V gives CDR1 SGDLS, CDR2 YYNGEE. CDR3 length: 14 residues. Germline trimming cut 3 bases from V and 9 bases from J; bases unmatched to any gene: 11. As DNA, the CDR3 is TGTGCCAGCAGCGGGAGCGGGGTACAGAGGGCCCAGTACTTC. It is translated as CASSGSGVQRAQYF.

By sample fraction, this clone is large. The J gene is TRBJ2-3, the V gene TRBV29-1; D unclear. Trimming took 5 bases from V and 4 from J, leaving 13 bases between them. Germline-derived CDR1 and CDR2 are SQVTM and ANQGSEA. This CDR3 contains 13 residues. This CDR3 reads CSVQSSGADTQYF. The DNA of the CDR3 is TGCAGCGTTCAGTCTAGTGGGGCAGATACGCAGTATTTT.

This clone was seen a handful of times. V and J are TRBV27 and TRBJ1-1; D is ambiguous. The CDR3 consists of 16 residues. The germline V gene has CDR1 MNHEY and CDR2 SMNVEV (reference sequence). V gave up 7 bases and J gave up 0 bases, with 18 bases separating them. CDR3 in DNA: TGTGCCAGCACAAGGTGGGCAGCCCTAATGAACACTGAAGCTTTCTTT. Translating gives CASTRWAALMNTEAFF.

J is TRBJ1-5 and V is TRBV30, with a tentative D call TRBD1 (6 bases). Trimming pared 6 bases from V and 3 bases from J, leaving 18 bases between. The germline CDR1 and CDR2 sequences are GTSNPN and SVGIG (reference sequence). This CDR3 has 15 residues. CDR3 bases: TGTGCCTGTTCATTACAGGGATTGGACAATCAGCCCCAGCATTTT. This gives the protein CACSLQGLDNQPQHF.

Here the CDR3 reads CASSTGTANEKLFF. DNA for the CDR3: TGTGCCAGCAGCACCGGGACAGCTAATGAAAAACTGTTTTTT. This chain links TRBV27 with TRBJ1-4, with TRBD1 matching over 7 bases. This CDR3 has 14 amino acids. The germline CDR1 and CDR2 sequences are MNHEY and SMNVEV (reference sequence). The ends lost 6 bases at V and 3 bases at J; junction bases unmatched: 4.

This chain joins TRBV4-1 and TRBJ2-5; possibly TRBD2 for D (7 bases). The CDR3 consists of 14 residues. With 2 bases removed from V and 3 bases from J, the gap between germline ends came to 10 bases. Germline V CDR1 and CDR2: MGHRA, YSYEKL. The chain's CDR3 is CASSQRGGEETQYF. DNA for the CDR3: TGCGCCAGCAGCCAAAGGGGGGGGGAAGAGACCCAGTACTTC.

The chain recombines TRBV19 with TRBJ1-2; no clear D. The germline V gene has CDR1 LNHDA and CDR2 SQIVND (reference sequence). The CDR3 contains 14 residues. Trimming removed 6 bases at V and 2 bases at J, with 13 bases between. In DNA, the CDR3 is TGTGCCAGTAGCCCCGGGAGGGCAAACTATGGCTACACCTTC. It yields the protein CASSPGRANYGYTF.

The chain recombines TRBV5-5 with TRBJ2-5; no definite D call. The CDR3 is made up of 16 amino acids. V was pared by 0 bases and J by 1 base, with 13 bases between. Per germline, CDR1 SGHKS and CDR2 YYEKEE (reference sequence). CDR3 loop: CASSLGSLTFQETQYF. In DNA form, the CDR3 reads TGTGCCAGCAGCTTGGGCTCCTTAACCTTCCAAGAGACCCAGTACTTC.

The gene calls are TRBV5-1 and TRBJ1-4; D might be TRBD1 (5 bases). V lost 7 bases, J lost 6 bases, and 13 bases lay in between. The germline V gene has CDR1 SGHRS and CDR2 YFSETQ. This CDR3 contains 13 residues. The CDR3 protein is CASAAGPYEKLFF. CDR3 coding DNA: TGCGCCAGCGCCGCGGGGCCCTATGAAAAACTGTTTTTT.

This chain connects TRBV18 to TRBJ1-5, with D possibly being TRBD1 (5 bases). The CDR3 runs 16 residues. Trimming removed 3 bases at V and 0 bases at J, with 12 bases between. The V gene's germline CDR1 is KGHSH and CDR2 LQKENI. DNA of the CDR3: TGTGCCAGCTCACCGACGGGGGGTAGTAGCAATCAGCCCCAGCATTTT. This gives the protein CASSPTGGSSNQPQHF.

This CDR3 reads CASSQDLAGGAFSYNSPLHF. The CDR3 region has the DNA TGTGCCAGCAGCCAAGATCTCGCAGGGGGCGCCTTCTCCTATAATTCACCCCTCCACTTT. The V call is TRBV14, the J call TRBJ1-6; 8 positions match TRBD1. Germline CDR1 and CDR2: SGHDN and FVKESK. The CDR3 consists of 20 residues. The V gene end was trimmed by 0 bases and the J gene end by 0 bases; junction bases not matched to a gene: 10. Complete variable domain (other parts from reference TRBV14 and TRBJ1-6): EAGVTQFPSHSVIEKGQTVTLRCDPISGHDNLYWYRRVMGKEIKFLLHFVKESKQDESGMPNNRFLAERTGGTYSTLKVQPAELEDSGVYFCASSQDLAGGAFSYNSPLHFGNGTRLTVT.

The chain links TRBV6-5 to TRBJ2-5; 7 nucleotides line up with TRBD1. V was pared by 2 bases and J by 5 bases, with 8 bases of the junction left unmatched. This CDR3 region has 15 residues. Germline V lookup: CDR1 MNHEY, CDR2 SVGAGI. The CDR3 DNA follows: TGTGCCAGCAGTTACGGTCTCACCAGGGGGGAGACCCAGTACTTC. Protein sequence: CASSYGLTRGETQYF.

The chain combines TRBV5-4 with TRBJ2-1, with 9 bases aligning to TRBD2. The trim removed 2 bases at V and 6 bases at J, leaving 6 bases unmatched. CDR1 SGHNT and CDR2 YYREEE come from the germline V gene (reference sequence). The CDR3 contains 15 residues. The CDR3 DNA follows: TGTGCCAGCAGCTTCGCCGGACTAGCGATCAATGAGCAGTTCTTC. This encodes CASSFAGLAINEQFF.

The chain employs TRBV4-1 and TRBJ2-2; 9 nucleotides match TRBD2. The CDR3 has 17 amino acids. Looked up from germline, CDR1 is MGHRA and CDR2 is YSYEKL. V trimming: 5 bases; J trimming: 7 bases; junction bases outside the gene matches: 14. CDR3 amino acids: CASSSTSLREGLGELFF. The DNA of the CDR3 is TGCGCCAGCAGCTCCACCTCTTTGCGGGAGGGCCTCGGGGAGCTGTTTTTT.

The chain has TRBV7-2 and TRBJ1-3; no definite D call. The germline gives CDR1 SGHTA, CDR2 FQGNSA. V was trimmed by 5 bases and J by 4 bases, leaving 9 bases between them. There are 13 residues in the CDR3. The CDR3 spells CASSRPGGNTIYF. CDR3 DNA sequence: TGTGCCAGCAGCAGACCGGGGGGAAACACCATATATTTT.

This chain joins TRBV5-5 and TRBJ1-1, with a possible D match to TRBD1 (6 bases). Per germline, CDR1 SGHKS and CDR2 YYEKEE (reference sequence). V was cut by 1 base and J by 1 base, with 8 bases left in between. The CDR3 consists of 14 residues. CDR3 residues: CASSLSGANTEAFF. For the CDR3, the DNA is TGTGCCAGCAGCTTGTCGGGGGCGAACACTGAAGCTTTCTTT. Full variable domain (remainder filled in from reference TRBV5-5 and TRBJ1-1): DAGVTQSPTHLIKTRGQQVTLRCSPISGHKSVSWYQQVLGQGPQFIFQYYEKEERGRGNFPDRFSARQFPNYSSELNVNALLLGDSALYLCASSLSGANTEAFFGQGTRLTVV.